This is a list of T cell receptor beta chains from one sample in a study of T cell responses to AZD1222 COVID-19 vaccine. Only in-frame clones appear in the TCRdb table, and some are missing; sequencing was by immunoSEQ multiplex PCR. The table shows 95,000 to 100,000 clones, with around 85% occurring only once. The material sequenced was peripheral blood, taken 28 days after the second AZD1222 dose. Every receptor here comes from an adult who received the AZD1222 COVID-19 vaccine. The CDR3 runs from the conserved cysteine through the conserved F or W. Fields, in order: V gene, D gene, J gene, clone size, CDR3 protein, CDR3 DNA. The D gene is left open where the match is weak. Where a row states a size, it is once, few, many or the class of an expanded clone; other rows omit it.

TRBV29-1	-	TRBJ2-1	-	CSARTFEYEQFF	TGCAGCGCTAGAACCTTCGAGTACGAGCAGTTCTTC
TRBV3-1/TRBV3-2	TRBD1	TRBJ1-2	once	CASSQTRDRGGYTF	TGTGCCAGCAGCCAAACCCGGGACAGGGGTGGCTACACCTTC
TRBV14	-	TRBJ1-1	-	CASSQAFIGATEAFF	TGTGCCAGCAGCCAAGCCTTTATCGGCGCCACTGAAGCTTTCTTT
TRBV14	-	TRBJ1-3	-	CASSHKNTIYF	TGTGCCAGCAGCCATAAAAACACCATATATTTT
TRBV5-1	-	TRBJ2-7	-	CASSADPGVTEQYF	TGCGCCAGCAGCGCCGACCCTGGGGTTACCGAGCAGTACTTC
TRBV6-5	-	TRBJ1-4	-	CASRQLYNEKLFF	TGTGCCAGCCGCCAGTTGTATAATGAAAAACTGTTTTTT
TRBV6-5	-	TRBJ1-1	-	CASNAGTQNAEAFF	TGTGCCAGCAACGCCGGGACACAGAACGCTGAAGCTTTCTTT
TRBV5-4	-	TRBJ2-2	once	CASSLGGNSNTGELFF	TGTGCCAGCAGCTTGGGCGGAAACTCGAACACCGGGGAGCTGTTTTTT
TRBV7-5	-	TRBJ2-7	-	CARSLKQVKSRSYEQYF	TGTGCCAGAAGCTTAAAACAGGTCAAAAGTAGGTCCTACGAGCAGTACTTC
TRBV4-1	TRBD1	TRBJ1-3	-	CASSQDGTGIRPNSGNTIYF	TGCGCCAGCAGCCAAGATGGGACAGGCATCCGTCCAAACTCTGGAAACACCATATATTTT
TRBV7-9	-	TRBJ1-1	-	CASSLTGADAEAFF	TGTGCCAGCAGCTTAACGGGGGCCGACGCTGAAGCTTTCTTT
TRBV10-3	TRBD1	TRBJ1-1	-	CAISESGTGSFEAFF	TGTGCCATCAGTGAGTCCGGGACAGGGAGTTTTGAAGCTTTCTTT
TRBV5-6	-	TRBJ1-1	-	CASSDMDRPAGTEAFF	TGTGCCAGCAGCGACATGGACAGACCGGCGGGCACTGAAGCTTTCTTT
TRBV19	-	TRBJ1-2	-	CASSTRELLQGYTF	TGTGCCAGTAGTACCCGGGAGCTATTGCAAGGCTACACCTTC
TRBV3-1/TRBV3-2	TRBD2	TRBJ2-5	-	CASSLRTSGGETQYF	TGTGCCAGCAGCCTCCGGACTAGCGGGGGAGAGACCCAGTACTTC
TRBV2	TRBD2	TRBJ2-1	-	CASNVVAGADGEQFF	TGTGCCAGCAATGTGGTAGCGGGGGCCGACGGTGAGCAGTTCTTC
TRBV5-8	TRBD1	TRBJ2-7	-	CASSPLTGVYYEQYF	TGTGCCAGCAGCCCGTTGACAGGGGTATACTACGAGCAGTACTTC
TRBV15	TRBD2	TRBJ2-1	-	CATSRISGRGLNEQFF	TGTGCCACCAGCAGAATTAGCGGGAGAGGTTTGAATGAGCAGTTCTTC
TRBV4-1	TRBD2	TRBJ2-1	-	CASSQEEGGGGNEQFF	TGCGCCAGCAGCCAAGAAGAAGGTGGCGGGGGCAATGAGCAGTTCTTC
TRBV5-1	-	TRBJ1-2	-	CASSLEAGMGYTF	TGCGCCAGCAGCTTGGAGGCAGGCATGGGCTACACCTTC
TRBV5-8	-	TRBJ2-5	-	CASSLGQPPETQYF	TGTGCCAGCAGCTTGGGGCAGCCACCGGAGACCCAGTACTTC
TRBV29-1	-	TRBJ1-1	-	CSVGQNTEAFF	TGCAGCGTTGGACAGAACACTGAAGCTTTCTTT